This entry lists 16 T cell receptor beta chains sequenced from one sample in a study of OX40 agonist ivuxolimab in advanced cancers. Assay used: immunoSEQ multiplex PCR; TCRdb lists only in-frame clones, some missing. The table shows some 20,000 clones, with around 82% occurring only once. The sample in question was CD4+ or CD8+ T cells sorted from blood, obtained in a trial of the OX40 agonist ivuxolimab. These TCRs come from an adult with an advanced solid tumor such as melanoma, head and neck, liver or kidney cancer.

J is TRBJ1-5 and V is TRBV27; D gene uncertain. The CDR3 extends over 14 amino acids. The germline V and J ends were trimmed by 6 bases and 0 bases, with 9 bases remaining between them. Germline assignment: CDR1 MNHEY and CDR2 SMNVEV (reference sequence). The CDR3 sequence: CASSQEASNQPQHF. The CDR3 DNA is TGTGCCAGCAGCCAGGAGGCTAGCAATCAGCCCCAGCATTTT.

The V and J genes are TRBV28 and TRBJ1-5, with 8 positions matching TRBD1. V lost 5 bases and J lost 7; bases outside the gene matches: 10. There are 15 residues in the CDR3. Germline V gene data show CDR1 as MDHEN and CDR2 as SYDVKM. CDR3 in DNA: TGTGCCAGCAGTATCTTGACAGGGGATGGGCAGCCCCAGCATTTT. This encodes CASSILTGDGQPQHF.

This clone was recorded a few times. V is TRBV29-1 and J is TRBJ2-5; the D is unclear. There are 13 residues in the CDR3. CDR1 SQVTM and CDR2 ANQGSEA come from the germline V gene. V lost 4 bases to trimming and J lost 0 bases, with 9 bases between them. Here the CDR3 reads CSVGSGYQETQYF. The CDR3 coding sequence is TGCAGCGTTGGTTCTGGGTACCAAGAGACCCAGTACTTC.

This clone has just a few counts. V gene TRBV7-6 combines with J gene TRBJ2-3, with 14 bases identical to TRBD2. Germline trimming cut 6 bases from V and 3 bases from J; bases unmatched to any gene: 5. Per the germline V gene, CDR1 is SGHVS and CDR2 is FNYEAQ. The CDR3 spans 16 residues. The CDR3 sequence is CASSSGLAGGTDTQYF. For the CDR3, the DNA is TGTGCCAGCAGTTCTGGACTAGCGGGAGGAACAGATACGCAGTATTTT.

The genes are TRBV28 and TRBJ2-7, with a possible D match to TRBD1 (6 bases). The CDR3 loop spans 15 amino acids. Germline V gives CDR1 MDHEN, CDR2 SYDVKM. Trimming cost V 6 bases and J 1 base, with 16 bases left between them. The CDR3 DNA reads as TGTGCCAGCAGGAAGGGATCGACAGGTTCCTACGAGCAGTACTTC. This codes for CASRKGSTGSYEQYF.

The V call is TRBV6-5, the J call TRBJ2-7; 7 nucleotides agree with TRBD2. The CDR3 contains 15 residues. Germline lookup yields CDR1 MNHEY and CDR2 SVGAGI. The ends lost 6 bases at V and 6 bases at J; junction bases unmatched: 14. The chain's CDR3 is CASSNRLAAYSEQYF. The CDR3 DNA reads TGTGCCAGCAGCAACCGACTAGCCGCGTACTCCGAGCAGTACTTC.

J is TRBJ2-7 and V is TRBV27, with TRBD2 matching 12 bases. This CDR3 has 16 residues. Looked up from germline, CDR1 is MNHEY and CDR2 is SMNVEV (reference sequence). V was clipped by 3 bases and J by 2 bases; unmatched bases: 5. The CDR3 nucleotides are TGTGCCAGCAGTTTCCTCGGACTAGCGGGAACCTACGAGCAGTACTTC. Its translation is CASSFLGLAGTYEQYF.

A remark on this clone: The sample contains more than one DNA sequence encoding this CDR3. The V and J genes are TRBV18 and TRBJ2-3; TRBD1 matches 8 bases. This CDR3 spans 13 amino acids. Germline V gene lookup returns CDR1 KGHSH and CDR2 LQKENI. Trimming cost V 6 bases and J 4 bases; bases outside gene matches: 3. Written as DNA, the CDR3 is TGTGCCAGCTCCCCGACAGGGGCAGATACGCAGTATTTT. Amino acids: CASSPTGADTQYF.

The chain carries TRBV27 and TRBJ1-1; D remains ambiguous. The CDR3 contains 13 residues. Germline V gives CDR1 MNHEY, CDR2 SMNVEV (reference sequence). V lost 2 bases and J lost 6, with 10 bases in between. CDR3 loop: CASSLKGPPEAFF. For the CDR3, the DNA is TGTGCCAGCAGTTTAAAAGGGCCGCCTGAAGCTTTCTTT.

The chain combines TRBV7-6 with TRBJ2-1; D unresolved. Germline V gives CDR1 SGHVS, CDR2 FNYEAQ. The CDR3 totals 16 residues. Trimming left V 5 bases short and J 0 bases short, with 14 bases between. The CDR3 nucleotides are TGTGCCAGCAGCGACGACTCTTCCAGCTCCTACAATGAGCAGTTCTTC. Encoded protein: CASSDDSSSSYNEQFF. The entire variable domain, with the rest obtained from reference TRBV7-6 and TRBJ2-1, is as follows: GAGVSQSPRYKVTKRGQDVALRCDPISGHVSLYWYRQALGQGPEFLTYFNYEAQQDKSGLPNDRFSAERPEGSISTLTIQRTEQRDSAMYRCASSDDSSSSYNEQFFGPGTRLTVL.

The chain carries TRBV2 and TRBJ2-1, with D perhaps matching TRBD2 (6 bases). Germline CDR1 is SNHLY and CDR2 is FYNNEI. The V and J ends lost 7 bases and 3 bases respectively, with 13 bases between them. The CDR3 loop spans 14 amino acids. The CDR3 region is CASTREDYYNEQFF. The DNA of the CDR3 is TGTGCCAGCACAAGAGAGGACTACTACAATGAGCAGTTCTTC.

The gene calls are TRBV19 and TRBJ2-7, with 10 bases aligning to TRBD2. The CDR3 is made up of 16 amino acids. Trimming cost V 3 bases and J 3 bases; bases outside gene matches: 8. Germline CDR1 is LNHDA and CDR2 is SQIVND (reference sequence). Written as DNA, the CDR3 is TGTGCCAGTAGTATGGGACTAGCGTCGGCTGACTACGAGCAGTACTTC. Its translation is CASSMGLASADYEQYF. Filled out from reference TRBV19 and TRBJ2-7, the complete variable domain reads DGGITQSPKYLFRKEGQNVTLSCEQNLNHDAMYWYRQDPGQGLRLIYYSQIVNDFQKGDIAEGYSVSREKKESFPLTVTSAQKNPTAFYLCASSMGLASADYEQYFGPGTRLTVT.

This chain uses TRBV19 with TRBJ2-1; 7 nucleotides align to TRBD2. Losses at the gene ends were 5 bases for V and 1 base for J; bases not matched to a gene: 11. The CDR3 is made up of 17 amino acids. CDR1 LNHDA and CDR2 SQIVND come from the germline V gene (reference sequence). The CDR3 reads CASSRHTGTMSYNEQFF. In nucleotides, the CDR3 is TGTGCCAGTAGTCGACACACCGGGACTATGTCCTACAATGAGCAGTTCTTC.

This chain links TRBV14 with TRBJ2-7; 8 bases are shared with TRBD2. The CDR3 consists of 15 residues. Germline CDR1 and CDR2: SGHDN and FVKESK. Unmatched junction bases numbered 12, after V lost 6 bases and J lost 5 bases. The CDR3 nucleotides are TGTGCCAGCAGAGAGGAGAGCGGGAGTCTCAACGAGCAGTACTTC. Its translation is CASREESGSLNEQYF.

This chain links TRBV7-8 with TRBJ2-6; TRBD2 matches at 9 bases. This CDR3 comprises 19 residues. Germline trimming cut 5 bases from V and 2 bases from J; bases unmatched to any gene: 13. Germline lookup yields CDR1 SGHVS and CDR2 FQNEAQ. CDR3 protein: CASSPNGASGNPGANVLTF. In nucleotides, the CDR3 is TGTGCCAGCAGCCCAAACGGGGCTAGCGGGAATCCTGGGGCCAACGTCCTGACTTTC. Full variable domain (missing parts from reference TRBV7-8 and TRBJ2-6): GAGVSQSPRYKVAKRGQDVALRCDPISGHVSLFWYQQALGQGPEFLTYFQNEAQLDKSGLPSDRFFAERPEGSVSTLKIQRTQQEDSAVYLCASSPNGASGNPGANVLTFGAGSRLTVL.

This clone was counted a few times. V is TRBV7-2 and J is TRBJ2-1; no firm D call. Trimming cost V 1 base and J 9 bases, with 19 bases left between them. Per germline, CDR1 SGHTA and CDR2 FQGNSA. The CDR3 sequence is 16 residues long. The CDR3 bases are TGTGCCAGCAGCTTAGGTGTCCTTACTGGCGGTGGTGAGCAGTTCTTC. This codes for CASSLGVLTGGGEQFF.